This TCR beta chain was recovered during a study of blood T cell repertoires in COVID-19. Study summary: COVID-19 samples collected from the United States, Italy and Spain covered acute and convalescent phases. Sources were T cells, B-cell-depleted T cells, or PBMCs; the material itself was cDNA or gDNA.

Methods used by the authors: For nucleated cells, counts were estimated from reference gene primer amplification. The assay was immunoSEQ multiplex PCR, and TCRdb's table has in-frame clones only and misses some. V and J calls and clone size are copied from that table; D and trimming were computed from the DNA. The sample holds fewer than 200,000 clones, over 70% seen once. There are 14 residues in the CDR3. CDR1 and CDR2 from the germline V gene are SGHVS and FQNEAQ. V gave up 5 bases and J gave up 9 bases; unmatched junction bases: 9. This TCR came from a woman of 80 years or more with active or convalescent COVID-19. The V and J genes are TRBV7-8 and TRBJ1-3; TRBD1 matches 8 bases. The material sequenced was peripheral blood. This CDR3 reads CASSPGQGRGTIYF. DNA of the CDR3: TGTGCCAGCAGCCCTGGACAGGGTAGAGGCACCATATATTTT.